This is a list of T cell receptor beta chains from one sample in a study of CD8+ T cells in alopecia areata. Assay used: immunoSEQ multiplex PCR; TCRdb lists only in-frame clones, some missing. The repertoire holds hundreds of thousands of clones, with under 70% as singletons. Sample: CD4+ T cells sorted from blood, taken at week 0. The receptor set was obtained from a human donor with alopecia areata. Each CDR3 is given with its conserved first and last residue. Where a row states a size, it is once, few, many or the class of an expanded clone; other rows omit it.

>NA|TRBV7-9|TRBJ1-2
CASSFGTGLVYGYTF
>NA|TRBV29-1|TRBJ1-1
CSVASQGNTEAFF
>NA|TRBV30|TRBJ2-1
CAWSYSGGADSFF
>NA|TRBV30|TRBJ1-1
CAWSGTSEGAFF
>many|TRBV19|TRBJ1-1
CASSIAQTNTEAFF
>NA|TRBV7-9|TRBJ2-2
CASSLGENTGELFF
>NA|TRBV7-9|TRBJ2-5
CASSSFNGGETQYF
>NA|TRBV7-2|TRBJ2-1
CASSLWGGGEQFF
>NA|TRBV19|TRBJ1-3
CASKAGTATGNTIYF
>few|TRBV4-1|TRBJ1-1
CASSQEGTANTEAFF
>NA|TRBV29-1|TRBJ2-3
CSVDEGVDTQYF
>NA|TRBV4-3|TRBJ2-5
CASSQERQETQYF
>NA|TRBV5-1|TRBJ1-2
CASSLYRGSDGYTF
>once|TRBV30|TRBJ2-7
CALLGNWAEQYF
>NA|TRBV2|TRBJ1-4
CASSANGAEGEKLFF
>NA|TRBV29-1|TRBJ2-3
CSVERGRVGTQYF
>NA|TRBV29-1|TRBJ1-1
CSVTWMNTEAFF
>few|TRBV29-1|TRBJ1-1
CSVETVSMNTEAFF
>once|TRBV30|TRBJ1-2
CAWKDDGANYGYTF
>NA|TRBV14|TRBJ2-7
CASAGGLLYEQYF
>NA|TRBV30|TRBJ1-2
CAWSVGQARPNYGYTF
>NA|TRBV4-3|TRBJ2-4
CASSPPQGNIQYF
>NA|TRBV4-2|TRBJ1-2
CASSQDPMEGYGYTF
>NA|TRBV30|TRBJ2-3
CAWGSYGGLTDTQYF
>NA|TRBV23-1|TRBJ1-4
CASIGWEKLFF
>few|TRBV5-1|TRBJ2-3
CASSLGLAGADTQYF
>NA|TRBV4-1|TRBJ1-2
CASSGNYGYTF
>NA|TRBV7-2|TRBJ2-5
CASSISQETQYF
>NA|TRBV2|TRBJ1-4
CASRRSANEKLFF
>few|TRBV5-6|TRBJ2-7
CASSFATSYEQYF
>once|TRBV10-2|TRBJ1-2
CASSEVQGDGYTF